The 21 T cell receptor beta chains listed next were all sequenced from one sample in a study of blood T cells in healthy people across ages. A second about 7 to 12 cycle PCR used barcoded and J-beta primers. TCRdb re-called the 5' RACE reads through MiXCR, storing one row per CDR3 protein. This sample has more than 1,400,000 distinct CDR3 sequences, with roughly 40% found just once. Sequencing used blood. The receptors shown here come from a woman aged 18-35 years in good health.

This chain links TRBV20-1 with TRBJ2-7; TRBD1 matches at 7 bases. V trimming: 4 bases; J trimming: 2 bases; junction bases outside the gene matches: 8. CDR1 and CDR2 (germline): DFQATT, SNEGSKA (reference sequence). The CDR3 length is 14 residues. The CDR3 DNA sequence: TGCAGTGCTAAGGCCGGGACAGCAACCTACGAGCAGTACTTC. Translating it yields CSAKAGTATYEQYF.

The chain has TRBV20-1 and TRBJ2-1; 11 positions match TRBD2. The junction had 7 bases not matched to a gene; V was cut back by 3 bases and J by 6 bases. Germline V gene sequence: CDR1 DFQATT, CDR2 SNEGSKA (reference sequence). This CDR3 region has 15 residues. CDR3 amino acids: CSASRGLAGGNEQFF. The CDR3 DNA is TGCAGTGCTAGCAGGGGGCTAGCGGGGGGCAATGAGCAGTTCTTC.

Of note for this clonotype: A junction end diverges from the germline sequence, so it may reflect a read error. This chain connects TRBV29-1 to TRBJ2-6; D not certain. The germline gives CDR1 SQVTM, CDR2 ANQGSEA. The CDR3 is 12 residues long. In nucleotides, the CDR3 is TGCAGCGTTGATTCTGGGACCAACGTCCTGACTTTC. It translates to CSVDSGTNVLTF.

The CDR3 coding sequence is TGTGCCAGCAGTCCCTTGGAGATCGGGGAGCTGTTTTTT. This codes for CASSPLEIGELFF. The V call is TRBV12-3 or TRBV12-4, the J call TRBJ2-2; no clear D gene. V was pared by 5 bases and J by 7 bases, with 11 bases between. The CDR3 is 13 amino acids.

The chain is built from TRBV7-9 and TRBJ2-5; a weak D match, TRBD1 (6 bases). With the DNA end fitting TRBJ2-7 better, the J assignment may be wrong. Germline assignment: CDR1 SEHNR and CDR2 FQNEAQ (reference sequence). There are 14 residues in the CDR3. The CDR3 nucleotides are TGTGCCACCGCCCCCTGGACAGAGACTTACGAGCAGTACTTC. Translation: CATAPWTETYEQYF.

The chain employs TRBV20-1 and TRBJ1-4; D is unresolved. V dropped 0 bases and J dropped 8 bases, with 10 bases sitting between them. Germline-derived CDR1 and CDR2 are DFQATT and SNEGSKA (reference sequence). CDR3 length equals 13 residues. The DNA for the CDR3 is TGCAGTGCTAGAGATGGAAATTTGGAAAAACTGTTTTTT. Protein product: CSARDGNLEKLFF.

The gene calls are TRBV12-3 or TRBV12-4 and TRBJ1-3; D is ambiguous. The V and J ends lost 6 bases and 2 bases respectively, with 11 bases between them. This CDR3 has 14 amino acids. The CDR3 reads CASSPRRAGNTIYF. CDR3 DNA sequence: TGTGCCAGCAGCCCGCGGAGGGCTGGAAACACCATATATTTT.

This chain links TRBV28 with TRBJ2-6; D possibly matches TRBD1 or TRBD2 (5 bases each). The CDR3 length is 15 residues. Trimming pared 10 bases from V and 3 bases from J, leaving 16 bases between. Germline CDR1 and CDR2: MDHEN and SYDVKM. The CDR3, as DNA: TGTGCCACCACGTCCCGGGGCCATGGGGCCAACGTCCTGACTTTC. It encodes CATTSRGHGANVLTF.

This clonotype was counted at least ten times. V usage is TRBV10-3 and J usage is TRBJ2-7; 9 bases fit TRBD2. Germline assignment: CDR1 ENHRY and CDR2 SYGVKD. The ends lost 3 bases at V and 3 bases at J; junction bases unmatched: 6. The CDR3 is 15 amino acids. The CDR3 DNA reads TGTGCCATCAGTGAAGCGGGGGGAAACCTCTACGAGCAGTACTTC. This encodes CAISEAGGNLYEQYF.

The chain joins TRBV20-1 to TRBJ2-1; D remains unclear. V lost 3 bases to trimming and J lost 3 bases, with 15 bases between them. CDR3 length equals 15 residues. Germline CDR1 DFQATT, CDR2 SNEGSKA (reference sequence). The CDR3 is CSARIPDLDYNEQFF. CDR3 DNA sequence: TGCAGTGCTAGGATCCCCGATCTAGACTACAATGAGCAGTTCTTC.

J is TRBJ2-5 and V is TRBV7-2; TRBD2 matches 13 bases. V shed 4 bases and J 11 bases; nucleotides not matched to a gene: 13. The germline CDR1 and CDR2 sequences are SGHTA and FQGNSA. The CDR3 spans 16 residues. CDR3 DNA: TGTGCCAGCAGCTCAACCCGACTAGCGGGGGGAAGTGAGCAGTACTTC. Its protein product is CASSSTRLAGGSEQYF.

The V call is TRBV6-6, the J call TRBJ2-1; possible D gene TRBD2, 6 bases. The V gene lost 4 bases and the J gene lost 9 bases, with 22 bases spanning the gap. CDR3 length: 16 amino acids. CDR1 is MNHNY and CDR2 is SVGAGI in the germline V gene (reference sequence). The CDR3 coding sequence is TGTGCCAGCAGTTTATCGGGCGGGACCAGCAGGGTTGAGCAGTTCTTC. As protein: CASSLSGGTSRVEQFF.

The V and J genes are TRBV6-5 and TRBJ2-7; D unclear. The ends were cut back, 2 bases at V and 0 bases at J, with 8 bases in the middle. CDR1 MNHEY and CDR2 SVGAGI come from the germline V gene. The length of the CDR3 is 14 residues. The CDR3 region is CASSYLDNSYEQYF. CDR3 bases: TGTGCCAGCAGTTACCTAGACAACTCCTACGAGCAGTACTTC.

This chain connects TRBV7-3 to TRBJ2-7, with TRBD1 matching over 8 bases. Germline V gene lookup returns CDR1 SGHTA and CDR2 FQGTGA. V lost 0 bases and J lost 6; bases outside the gene matches: 7. The CDR3 is 15 amino acids. The CDR3 nucleotides read TGTGCCAGCAGCTTAACACAGGGGGTTCAGAGCGAGCAGTACTTC. It translates to CASSLTQGVQSEQYF.

V is TRBV9 and J is TRBJ2-5, with 16 positions matching TRBD2. V was clipped by 4 bases and J by 5 bases; unmatched bases: 8. The CDR3 is 17 amino acids. From germline, CDR1 is SGDLS and CDR2 YYNGEE. The CDR3 protein is CASSPGTSGGAWETQYF. In DNA form, the CDR3 reads TGTGCCAGCAGCCCCGGGACTAGCGGGGGGGCATGGGAGACCCAGTACTTC.

This sequence joins TRBV18 and TRBJ2-5, with TRBD2 matching over 7 bases. The DNA matches TRBJ2-7 better at its end, which makes the J call doubtful. The CDR3 has 14 amino acids. The V gene's germline CDR1 is KGHSH and CDR2 LQKENI. The DNA of the CDR3 is TGTGCCAGCTCCCGGGAGGTTAATACGGACGAGCAGTACTTC. This gives the protein CASSREVNTDEQYF.

The V and J genes are TRBV6-2 or TRBV6-3 and TRBJ2-3; TRBD2 matches 8 bases. The J segment lost 4 bases and the V segment lost 7 bases, leaving 7 bases of the junction unmatched. In germline, CDR1 is MNHEY, CDR2 SVGEGT. CDR3 length equals 14 residues. The CDR3 spells CASTPLAGPDTQYF. The CDR3 DNA follows: TGTGCCAGCACCCCCTTAGCGGGACCAGATACGCAGTATTTT.

In the case of this clonotype: This clone may be a read error of a much larger clone one base away. The chain has TRBV13 and TRBJ2-3; 7 bases agree with TRBD2. Germline assignment: CDR1 PRHDT and CDR2 FYEKMQ (reference sequence). The junction had 4 bases not matched to a gene; V was cut back by 4 bases and J by 0 bases. The CDR3 spans 15 residues. This CDR3 reads CASSCSGLSTDTQYF. CDR3 bases: TGTGCCAGCAGCTGTAGCGGGCTTAGCACAGATACGCAGTATTTT.

V usage is TRBV4-2 and J usage is TRBJ2-2; TRBD2 matches 7 bases. In germline, CDR1 is LGHNA, CDR2 YNFKEQ. The CDR3 has 17 amino acids. J was trimmed by 3 bases and V by 4 bases; bases with no gene match: 11. The CDR3: CASSPDSGGSHTGELFF. CDR3 in DNA: TGTGCCAGCAGCCCAGATTCGGGCGGGAGCCACACCGGGGAGCTGTTTTTT.

The CDR3 bases are TGTGCCAGCAGCAAATCCCTAACAGATACGCAGTATTTT. Translated: CASSKSLTDTQYF. V usage is TRBV12-3 or TRBV12-4 and J usage is TRBJ2-3; D call uncertain. The length of the CDR3 is 13 residues. Trimming took off 6 bases at V and 3 bases at J, with 10 bases between the two ends.

The chain is built from TRBV1 and TRBJ1-1; the table's D call TRBD1 went unverified against the DNA. TRBV1 is reported as a pseudogene. This CDR3 is 16 amino acids long. DNA of the CDR3: TGCACCAGCAGCCGGACTCCCGGGACGGCGAACACTGAAGCTTTCTTT. Encoded protein: CTSSRTPGTANTEAFF.